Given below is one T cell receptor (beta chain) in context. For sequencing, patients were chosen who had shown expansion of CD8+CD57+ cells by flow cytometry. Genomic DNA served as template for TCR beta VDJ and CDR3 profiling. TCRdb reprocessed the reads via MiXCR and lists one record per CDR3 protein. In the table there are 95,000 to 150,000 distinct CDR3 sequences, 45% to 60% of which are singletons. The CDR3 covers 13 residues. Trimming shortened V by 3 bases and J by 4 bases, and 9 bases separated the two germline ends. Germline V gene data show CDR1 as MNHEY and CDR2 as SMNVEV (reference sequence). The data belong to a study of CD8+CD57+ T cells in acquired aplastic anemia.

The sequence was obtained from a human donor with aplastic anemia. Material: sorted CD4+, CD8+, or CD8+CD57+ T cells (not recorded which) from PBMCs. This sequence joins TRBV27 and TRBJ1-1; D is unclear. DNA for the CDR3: TGTGCCAGCAGTTTTGGGTGGGGCACTGAAGCTTTCTTT. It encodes CASSFGWGTEAFF.